A selection of T cell receptor beta chains follows, all from one sample in a study of blood T cell repertoires in COVID-19. Sequencing was performed with immunoSEQ multiplex PCR; in TCRdb, only in-frame clones are kept and a portion is missing. The sample yields roughly 230,000 clones, roughly 80% seen once. Sequenced material: peripheral blood. These receptors were collected from a woman aged 80 or older with acute or convalescent COVID-19. Both conserved end residues are part of each CDR3. D genes are given only for firm matches. Rows may omit the clone size; those that give it use once, few, many or a size class.

clone size: -; J gene: TRBJ1-5; D gene: -; V gene: TRBV9; CDR3 protein: CASSVALVVAGGQPQHF; CDR3 DNA: TGTGCCAGCAGCGTAGCACTGGTAGTAGCCGGGGGGCAGCCCCAGCATTTT
clone size: -; J gene: TRBJ1-2; D gene: -; V gene: TRBV2; CDR3 protein: CASSVGGQNYGYTF; CDR3 DNA: TGTGCCAGCAGTGTAGGAGGACAGAACTATGGCTACACCTTC
clone size: -; J gene: TRBJ1-2; D gene: -; V gene: TRBV6-5; CDR3 protein: CASSLGRGGGYTF; CDR3 DNA: TGTGCCAGCTCCCTGGGGAGGGGAGGCGGCTACACCTTC
clone size: -; J gene: TRBJ2-3; D gene: -; V gene: TRBV5-6; CDR3 protein: CASSLAGSDTQYF; CDR3 DNA: TGTGCCAGCAGCTTGGCAGGGTCAGATACGCAGTATTTT
clone size: -; J gene: TRBJ1-1; D gene: -; V gene: TRBV5-1; CDR3 protein: CASTQWGGFTEAFF; CDR3 DNA: TGCGCCAGCACCCAGTGGGGGGGTTTCACTGAAGCTTTCTTT
clone size: -; J gene: TRBJ2-2; D gene: -; V gene: TRBV15; CDR3 protein: CATSRGRGLSQNTGELFF; CDR3 DNA: TGTGCCACCAGCAGAGGGCGGGGCTTATCGCAGAACACCGGGGAGCTGTTTTTT
clone size: -; J gene: TRBJ2-7; D gene: -; V gene: TRBV10-1; CDR3 protein: CASSDPGQPHEQYF; CDR3 DNA: TGCGCCAGCAGTGACCCAGGACAGCCGCACGAGCAGTACTTC
clone size: -; J gene: TRBJ2-5; D gene: -; V gene: TRBV4-1; CDR3 protein: CASSRYHQGGETQYF; CDR3 DNA: TGCGCCAGCAGCCGATATCATCAGGGGGGAGAGACCCAGTACTTC
clone size: few; J gene: TRBJ1-5; D gene: TRBD1; V gene: TRBV19; CDR3 protein: CASSRGLPQGGNQPQHF; CDR3 DNA: TGTGCCAGTAGTCGGGGCCTTCCTCAGGGGGGCAATCAGCCCCAGCATTTT
clone size: -; J gene: TRBJ1-3; D gene: -; V gene: TRBV19; CDR3 protein: CASRPHGDSRSGNTIYF; CDR3 DNA: TGTGCCAGTAGACCGCATGGCGACAGCCGGTCTGGAAACACCATATATTTT
clone size: -; J gene: TRBJ2-2; D gene: TRBD2; V gene: TRBV6-4; CDR3 protein: CASSDSAGVTGELFF; CDR3 DNA: TGTGCCAGCAGTGACTCGGCGGGGGTCACCGGGGAGCTGTTTTTT
clone size: -; J gene: TRBJ2-5; D gene: -; V gene: TRBV7-8; CDR3 protein: CASSLGAGPRETQYF; CDR3 DNA: TGTGCCAGCAGCTTAGGGGCAGGGCCGCGGGAGACCCAGTACTTC
clone size: -; J gene: TRBJ1-6; D gene: -; V gene: TRBV19; CDR3 protein: CASSSVSGTSPLHF; CDR3 DNA: TGTGCCAGTAGTTCAGTCTCGGGAACTTCACCCCTCCACTTT
clone size: -; J gene: TRBJ1-1; D gene: TRBD1; V gene: TRBV5-4; CDR3 protein: CASSWGQANTEAFF; CDR3 DNA: TGTGCCAGCAGTTGGGGACAGGCGAACACTGAAGCTTTCTTT
clone size: -; J gene: TRBJ1-1; D gene: -; V gene: TRBV5-4; CDR3 protein: CASSPGVFKKGAEAFF; CDR3 DNA: TGTGCCAGCAGCCCCGGGGTCTTCAAAAAGGGGGCTGAAGCTTTCTTT
clone size: -; J gene: TRBJ2-7; D gene: -; V gene: TRBV5-1; CDR3 protein: CASSFPGRGSEQYF; CDR3 DNA: TGCGCCAGCAGCTTCCCAGGGCGGGGAAGCGAGCAGTACTTC
clone size: -; J gene: TRBJ1-1; D gene: -; V gene: TRBV29-1; CDR3 protein: CSVVGHGNTEAFF; CDR3 DNA: TGCAGCGTTGTAGGACACGGGAACACTGAAGCTTTCTTT
clone size: -; J gene: TRBJ2-5; D gene: -; V gene: TRBV6-5; CDR3 protein: CASSYGGRGETQYF; CDR3 DNA: TGTGCCAGCAGTTACGGAGGCAGGGGAGAGACCCAGTACTTC
clone size: -; J gene: TRBJ2-5; D gene: TRBD2; V gene: TRBV10-3; CDR3 protein: CATQREIRETQYF; CDR3 DNA: TGTGCCACCCAGCGGGAGATTCGAGAGACCCAGTACTTC
clone size: -; J gene: TRBJ2-7; D gene: -; V gene: TRBV5-1; CDR3 protein: CASSLGQGSSSEQYF; CDR3 DNA: TGCGCCAGCAGCTTGGGTCAGGGGTCCTCCAGCGAGCAGTACTTC
clone size: -; J gene: TRBJ2-5; D gene: TRBD1; V gene: TRBV6-4; CDR3 protein: CASSPTGQETQYF; CDR3 DNA: TGTGCCAGCAGTCCGACAGGGCAAGAGACCCAGTACTTC
clone size: -; J gene: TRBJ2-1; D gene: TRBD2; V gene: TRBV5-1; CDR3 protein: CASSLLTSGNGEQFF; CDR3 DNA: TGCGCCAGCAGCTTGTTAACTAGCGGGAACGGTGAGCAGTTCTTC
clone size: few; J gene: TRBJ1-1; D gene: -; V gene: TRBV5-4; CDR3 protein: CASSSPRGSYTEAFF; CDR3 DNA: TGTGCCAGCAGCTCGCCGAGGGGGAGTTACACTGAAGCTTTCTTT
clone size: -; J gene: TRBJ1-3; D gene: TRBD1; V gene: TRBV3-1/TRBV3-2; CDR3 protein: CASSQGTGGRNTIYF; CDR3 DNA: TGTGCCAGCAGCCAGGGGACAGGGGGACGAAACACCATATATTTT
clone size: -; J gene: TRBJ2-2; D gene: -; V gene: TRBV9; CDR3 protein: CASSTSRGSRTGELFF; CDR3 DNA: TGTGCCAGCAGCACCAGCAGGGGATCAAGGACCGGGGAGCTGTTTTTT
clone size: once; J gene: TRBJ2-7; D gene: TRBD2; V gene: TRBV9; CDR3 protein: CASGRGGSFYEQYF; CDR3 DNA: TGTGCCAGCGGCCGAGGCGGGAGTTTCTACGAGCAGTACTTC
clone size: -; J gene: TRBJ1-1; D gene: -; V gene: TRBV18; CDR3 protein: CASSGNGGLNTEAFF; CDR3 DNA: TGTGCCAGCTCAGGAAACGGTGGGCTGAACACTGAAGCTTTCTTT
clone size: -; J gene: TRBJ1-2; D gene: -; V gene: TRBV6-6; CDR3 protein: CASSPTQNYGYTF; CDR3 DNA: TGTGCCAGCAGCCCGACACAGAACTATGGCTACACCTTC
clone size: -; J gene: TRBJ2-5; D gene: -; V gene: TRBV2; CDR3 protein: CASGKGALQETQYF; CDR3 DNA: TGTGCCAGCGGGAAAGGGGCGCTCCAAGAGACCCAGTACTTC